This TCR beta chain came from a study of radiotherapy plus CTLA-4 blockade in lung cancer. Sequencing was performed with immunoSEQ multiplex PCR; in TCRdb, only in-frame clones are kept and a portion is missing. Of roughly 45,000 clones listed, approximately 62% are singletons. This clone was detected a few times. Its antigen is unidentified. Focal radiation and CTLA-4 blockade (ipilimumab) were tested in chemo-refractory metastatic non-small-cell lung cancer patients. General study points: Reports identified early blood T cell clone dynamics, with interferon-beta, as the best response predictor.

CDR1 and CDR2 from the germline V gene are SGHTA and FQGNSA. The CDR3 extends over 13 amino acids. V shed 5 bases, J shed 8 bases, and the junction held 6 bases outside the gene matches. This chain connects TRBV7-2 to TRBJ1-2; 9 bases are a match to TRBD1. Sample: peripheral blood, taken from a patient treated with radiotherapy plus ipilimumab. The source of this sequence is a human donor with non-small cell lung cancer who had a partial response to radiotherapy plus ipilimumab. CDR3 in amino acids: CASSPGTGRGYTF. CDR3 sequence (DNA): TGTGCCAGCAGCCCGGGGACAGGGCGCGGCTACACCTTC.